This TCR beta chain was captured in a study of T-cell reconstitution after alpha-beta-depleted transplantation in children. This clonotype was seen ten or more times. Preparation of the TCRbeta library used unique molecular identifiers. TCRdb recomputed calls from the PCR reads with MiXCR, one row per CDR3 protein. The sample shows some 200,000 distinct CDR3 sequences, less than 15% of them seen only once. This specimen consisted of PBMCs from the stem cell graft donor, obtained from the stem cell graft. This TCR came from a human donor who donated a stem cell graft to a child with acute lymphoblastic leukemia.

CDR3 amino acids: CASSSQGTTGELFF. The CDR3 region has the DNA TGCGCCAGCAGCTCGCAGGGAACCACCGGGGAGCTGTTTTTT. V and J are TRBV5-1 and TRBJ2-2; tentative D call: TRBD1 (5 bases). Germline CDR1 reads SGHRS; CDR2 reads YFSETQ. The length of the CDR3 is 14 residues. V was trimmed by 3 bases and J by 4 bases, leaving 10 bases between them.